This is a list of T cell receptor beta chains from one sample in a study of tumor-infiltrating lymphocytes in primary liver carcinoma. TCRdb re-derived calls from the multiplex PCR reads in MiXCR, one entry per CDR3 protein. This table holds fewer than 400,000 distinct CDR3 sequences, more than 55% found once. The source material was peripheral blood. These receptors all stem from a man aged 40-55 years with primary liver carcinoma and hepatitis B virus infection. Each CDR3 is given with its conserved first and last residue. D genes are given only for firm matches. Some rows mark clone size as missing; the rest say once, few, many or name a class of expanded clone.

J gene,clone size,D gene,V gene,CDR3 DNA,CDR3 protein
TRBJ2-7,once,.,TRBV11-2,TGTCCCAGCAGCTCCGGACGGCTTTACTCGCGCGAGCAGTACTTC,CPSSSGRLYSREQYF
TRBJ2-5,many,TRBD2,TRBV12-3/TRBV12-4,TGTGCCAGCAGTCAGCCCGGGACTAGCGGGAGTGAGACCCAGTACTTC,CASSQPGTSGSETQYF
TRBJ2-1,.,TRBD1,TRBV18,TGTGCCAGCTCACACCGGGACAGTAAACCCAGGGAGCAGTTCTTC,CASSHRDSKPREQFF
TRBJ2-3,once,.,TRBV11-1,TGTGCCAGCAGTCTACCGAGGGAGGGCACAGATACGCAGTATTTT,CASSLPREGTDTQYF
TRBJ2-5,few,.,TRBV28,TGTGCCAGCAGCCCTGGTCACACGGGAGAGACCCAGTACTTC,CASSPGHTGETQYF
TRBJ1-1,.,.,TRBV7-8,TGTGCCAGCAGCTGGAAAGGAGGGGTTCAGGTGAACACTGAAGCTTTCTTT,CASSWKGGVQVNTEAFF
TRBJ1-4,few,.,TRBV28,TGTGCCAGCACCGTCGGGACTCGCGGCAGGGAAAAACTGTTTTTT,CASTVGTRGREKLFF
TRBJ1-4,many,.,TRBV6-6,TGTGCCAGCAGTTACGGGCAGGGCAATGAAAAACTGTTTTTT,CASSYGQGNEKLFF
TRBJ1-5,.,.,TRBV30,TGTGCCTGGAGTTTGGGTCAGCCCCAGCATTTT,CAWSLGQPQHF
TRBJ1-5,.,.,TRBV7-8,TGTGCCAGCGGCTTAGACCGGGAGAGGGGCCAGCCCCAGCATTTT,CASGLDRERGQPQHF
TRBJ2-5,many,.,TRBV12-3/TRBV12-4,TGTGCCAGCAGGGGCCTATCTCAAGAGACCCAGTACTTC,CASRGLSQETQYF
TRBJ1-3,many,.,TRBV7-9,TGTGCCAGCAGCCCCACCGGGTACTCTGGAAACACCATATATTTT,CASSPTGYSGNTIYF
TRBJ2-7,.,.,TRBV19,TGTGCCAGTAGTATGGAAGGGGTAGCCCGCTACGAGCAGTACTTC,CASSMEGVARYEQYF
TRBJ1-5,.,TRBD1,TRBV24-1,TGTGCCACCAGTGACAATGACAGGGGGATTGGCAATCAGCCCCAGCATTTT,CATSDNDRGIGNQPQHF
TRBJ1-2,many,TRBD1,TRBV29-1,TGCAGCGTGGGACAGGGAAACTATGGCTACACCTTC,CSVGQGNYGYTF
TRBJ2-7,once,.,TRBV5-1,TGCGCCAGCAGCCTGGACTTAAATCGTGGCGAGCAGTACTTC,CASSLDLNRGEQYF
TRBJ1-3,.,TRBD1,TRBV4-3,TGTGCCAGCAGCCCCTCAGGGGGCTCTGGAAACATCATATATTTT,CASSPSGGSGNIIYF
TRBJ2-1,.,TRBD2,TRBV5-1,TGCGCCAGCAGCCCGATTATAGCGGGAGGGCCCTACAATGAGCAGTTCTTC,CASSPIIAGGPYNEQFF
TRBJ1-5,.,TRBD1,TRBV12-3/TRBV12-4,TGTACCAGCAGGGGGCAGGGAGATAGCAATCAGTCCCAGCATTTT,CTSRGQGDSNQSQHF
TRBJ2-7,few,.,TRBV7-9,TGTGCCAGCAGCTTAGGTCCTGGAGCCTCCTACGAGCAGTACTTC,CASSLGPGASYEQYF
TRBJ1-5,few,.,TRBV10-3,TGTGCCATCAGTGACCTCATAGGGAATCAGCCCCAGCATTTT,CAISDLIGNQPQHF
TRBJ2-1,.,.,TRBV6-5,TGTGCCAGCAGTGGCCAGGGCACTGAGCAGTTCTTC,CASSGQGTEQFF
TRBJ2-1,.,TRBD2,TRBV5-1,TGCGCCAGCAGCCCGGGGACTAGCTGGGCATTATATGAGCAGTTCTTC,CASSPGTSWALYEQFF
TRBJ2-7,.,.,TRBV12-3/TRBV12-4,TGTGCCAGCGGTTTCGGGGCCTCCTCCTACGAGCAGTACTTT,CASGFGASSYEQYF
TRBJ2-1,.,.,TRBV12-3/TRBV12-4,TGTGCCAGCAGTCCCGTGGTAGCGTTATGGACCTACGAGCAGTTCTTC,CASSPVVALWTYEQFF
TRBJ2-5,.,TRBD1,TRBV12-3/TRBV12-4,TGTGCCAGCAGTCTACTCCGACAGGGGGAAGAGGCCCAGTACTTC,CASSLLRQGEEAQYF
TRBJ2-1,once,.,TRBV28,TGTGCCAGCACAGAGGGGTACAATGAGCAGTTCTTC,CASTEGYNEQFF
TRBJ2-1,.,.,TRBV28,TGTGCCAGCGAACCTGGTAGCGGACGATACAATGAGCAGATCTTC,CASEPGSGRYNEQIF
TRBJ2-3,.,.,TRBV12-3/TRBV12-4,TGTGCCAGCACTCCCGGCCAGTACGGCGACAATCAGCCCCAGTATTTT,CASTPGQYGDNQPQYF